The 5 T cell receptor beta chains presented below share a single source sample, sequenced in a study of blood T cell repertoires in COVID-19. TCRdb's copy holds only in-frame clones and misses some; the assay was immunoSEQ multiplex PCR. Among about 90,000 clones listed, 75% to 85% were seen once. The sample was peripheral blood. All receptors come from a human donor in a cohort sampled during active COVID-19.

The gene calls are TRBV19 and TRBJ2-3, with 9 bases matching TRBD1. The V gene's germline CDR1 is LNHDA and CDR2 SQIVND (reference sequence). The CDR3 contains 13 residues. Trimming cost V 10 bases and J 3 bases; bases outside gene matches: 5. CDR3 sequence (DNA): TGTGCCATCCGGGACAGGGCGACAGATACGCAGTATTTT. As protein: CAIRDRATDTQYF.

The chain is built from TRBV5-4 and TRBJ2-3, with 9 bases aligning to TRBD2. Germline values: CDR1 SGHNT, CDR2 YYREEE (reference sequence). This CDR3 is 15 amino acids long. Losses at the gene ends were 4 bases for V and 0 bases for J; bases not matched to a gene: 3. CDR3 sequence: CASSPAGGSTDTQYF. CDR3 coding DNA: TGTGCCAGCAGCCCGGCGGGGGGGAGCACAGATACGCAGTATTTT.

The rearrangement links TRBV6-4 to TRBJ1-1; TRBD1 might be the D (5 bases). Germline lookup yields CDR1 MRHNA and CDR2 SNTAGT. Trimming removed 0 bases at V and 1 base at J, with 9 bases between. This CDR3 spans 15 amino acids. Written as DNA, the CDR3 is TGTGCCAGCAGTGACTCGACCGGGGGGAACACTGAAGCTTTCTTT. Translated: CASSDSTGGNTEAFF.

The chain uses TRBV12-3 or TRBV12-4 and TRBJ2-5; D perhaps matches TRBD2 (5 bases). Trimming took 3 bases from V and 6 from J, leaving 11 bases between them. The CDR3 extends over 13 amino acids. CDR3 nucleotides: TGTGCCAGCAGTTTTGGGCTAGCCCAGACCCAGTACTTC. It is translated as CASSFGLAQTQYF.

The rearrangement joins TRBV5-4 to TRBJ2-5, with 7 bases identical to TRBD2. Germline CDR1 and CDR2: SGHNT and YYREEE (reference sequence). The junction had 7 bases not matched to a gene; V was cut back by 0 bases and J by 5 bases. The CDR3 is 15 residues long. The CDR3: CASSLVGGGGETQYF. DNA of the CDR3: TGTGCCAGCAGCTTGGTGGGTGGCGGGGGTGAGACCCAGTACTTC.